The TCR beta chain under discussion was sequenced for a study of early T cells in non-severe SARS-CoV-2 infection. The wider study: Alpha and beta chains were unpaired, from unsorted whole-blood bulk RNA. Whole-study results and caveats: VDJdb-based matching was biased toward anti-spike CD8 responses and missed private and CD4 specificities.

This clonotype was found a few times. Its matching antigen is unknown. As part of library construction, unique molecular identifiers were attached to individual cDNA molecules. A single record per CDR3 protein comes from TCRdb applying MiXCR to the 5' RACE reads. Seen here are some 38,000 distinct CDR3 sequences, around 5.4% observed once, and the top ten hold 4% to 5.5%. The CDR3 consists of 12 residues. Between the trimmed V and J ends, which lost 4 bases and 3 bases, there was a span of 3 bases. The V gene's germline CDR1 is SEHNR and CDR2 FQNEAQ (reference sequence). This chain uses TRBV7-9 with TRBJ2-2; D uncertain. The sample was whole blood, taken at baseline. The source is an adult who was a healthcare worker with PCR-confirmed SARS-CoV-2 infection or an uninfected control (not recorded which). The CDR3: CASSSDTGELFF. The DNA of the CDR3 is TGTGCCAGCAGCTCTGACACCGGGGAGCTGTTTTTT.